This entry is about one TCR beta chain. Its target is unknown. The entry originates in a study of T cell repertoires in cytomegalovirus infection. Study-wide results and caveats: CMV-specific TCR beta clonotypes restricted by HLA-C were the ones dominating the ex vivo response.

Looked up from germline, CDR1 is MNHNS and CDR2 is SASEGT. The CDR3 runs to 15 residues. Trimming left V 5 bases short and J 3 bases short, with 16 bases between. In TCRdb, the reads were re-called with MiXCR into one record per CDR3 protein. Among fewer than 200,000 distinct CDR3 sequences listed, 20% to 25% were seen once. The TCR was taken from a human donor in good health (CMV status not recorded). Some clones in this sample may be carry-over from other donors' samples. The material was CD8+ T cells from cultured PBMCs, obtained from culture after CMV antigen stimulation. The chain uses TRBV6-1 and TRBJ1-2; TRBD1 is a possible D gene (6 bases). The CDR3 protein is CASSPVGGQYYGYTF. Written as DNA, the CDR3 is TGTGCCAGCAGTCCCGTGGGGGGGCAGTACTATGGCTACACCTTC.